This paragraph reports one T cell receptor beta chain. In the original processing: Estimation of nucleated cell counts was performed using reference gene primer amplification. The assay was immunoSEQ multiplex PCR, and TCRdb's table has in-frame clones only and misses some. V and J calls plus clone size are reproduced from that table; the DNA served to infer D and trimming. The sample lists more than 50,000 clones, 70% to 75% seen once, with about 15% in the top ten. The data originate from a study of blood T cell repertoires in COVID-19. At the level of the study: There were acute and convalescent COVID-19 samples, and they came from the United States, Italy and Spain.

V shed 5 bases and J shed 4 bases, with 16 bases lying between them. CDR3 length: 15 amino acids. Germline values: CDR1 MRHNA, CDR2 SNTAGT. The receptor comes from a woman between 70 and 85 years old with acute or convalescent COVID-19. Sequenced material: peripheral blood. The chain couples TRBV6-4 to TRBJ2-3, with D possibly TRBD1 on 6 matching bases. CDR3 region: CASSRTVTQPDTQYF. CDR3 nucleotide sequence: TGTGCCAGCAGTCGGACAGTAACTCAGCCAGATACGCAGTATTTT.